A single sample gave rise to the 14 T cell receptor beta chains below, sequenced in a study of cytomegalovirus exposure and HLA in healthy donors. The PCR used 60 Vbeta and 13 Jbeta primers. Clones were read by immunoSEQ multiplex PCR, and TCRdb kept only the in-frame ones, dropping some. The data contain some 140,000 clones, approximately 80% of them singletons. Input material: PBMCs. Receptors originate from a woman aged 40 to 55 in good health and CMV-seronegative.

This chain connects TRBV4-1 to TRBJ2-5; TRBD2 is a possible D gene (6 bases). V gave up 1 base and J gave up 2 bases, with 11 bases separating them. Germline assignment: CDR1 MGHRA and CDR2 YSYEKL. This CDR3 has 15 amino acids. DNA of the CDR3: TGCGCCAGCAGCCAAGTGGCGGGGACTCAAGAGACCCAGTACTTC. This translates into CASSQVAGTQETQYF.

V gene TRBV7-9 combines with J gene TRBJ1-6; D unresolved. This CDR3 has 14 residues. The germline gives CDR1 SEHNR, CDR2 FQNEAQ (reference sequence). Trimming cost V 3 bases and J 9 bases, with 12 bases left between them. CDR3 region: CASSLQADSSPLHF. In DNA form, the CDR3 reads TGTGCCAGCAGCTTGCAAGCCGATTCTTCACCCCTCCACTTT.

The chain uses TRBV28 and TRBJ2-7; D is perhaps TRBD2 (6 bases). In germline, CDR1 is MDHEN, CDR2 SYDVKM. Trimming removed 5 bases from V and 1 base from J, with 18 bases in between. The CDR3 runs to 16 residues. CDR3 coding DNA: TGTGCCAGCAGTCCACCAATCGGAGGAGGGTCCTACGAGCAGTACTTC. Translation gives CASSPPIGGGSYEQYF.

The chain is built from TRBV5-6 and TRBJ2-1; D gene ambiguous. Per germline, CDR1 SGHDT and CDR2 YYEEEE. The CDR3 is 15 amino acids. The V end lost 0 bases, the J end lost 8 bases, and 15 bases lay between the germline ends. DNA for the CDR3: TGTGCCAGCAGCTTGGCCCAGTATCGTCTCCATGAGCAGTTCTTC. Translating it yields CASSLAQYRLHEQFF.

This sequence joins TRBV7-6 and TRBJ1-1, with D unresolved. The V gene lost 1 base and the J gene lost 4 bases, with 10 bases spanning the gap. Germline V lookup: CDR1 SGHVS, CDR2 FNYEAQ. This CDR3 is 14 amino acids long. The CDR3 sequence: CASSLVIGVTEAFF. In nucleotides, the CDR3 is TGTGCCAGCAGCTTAGTGATCGGAGTCACTGAAGCTTTCTTT.

The chain recombines TRBV18 with TRBJ2-5; TRBD1 agrees at 9 bases. The J segment lost 5 bases and the V segment lost 6 bases, leaving 7 bases of the junction unmatched. CDR1 is KGHSH, CDR2 LQKENI, per germline. This CDR3 has 14 amino acids. The CDR3 loop reads CASSSGQGMETQYF. CDR3 in DNA: TGTGCCAGCTCGTCGGGACAGGGTATGGAGACCCAGTACTTC.

This clone was found a few times. The chain recombines TRBV28 with TRBJ2-7, with D maybe TRBD2 (5 bases). This CDR3 comprises 13 residues. Looked up from germline, CDR1 is MDHEN and CDR2 is SYDVKM. The V end lost 6 bases, the J end lost 1 base, and 10 bases lay between the germline ends. The CDR3, as DNA: TGTGCCAGCAGGGGAGCCCCATCCTACGAGCAGTACTTC. The encoded protein is CASRGAPSYEQYF.

This sequence joins TRBV6-1 and TRBJ2-7, with D maybe TRBD2 (6 bases). This CDR3 is 15 amino acids long. Germline CDR1 MNHNS, CDR2 SASEGT. Trimming cost V 1 base and J 6 bases, with 16 bases left between them. The CDR3 is CASSEGGTGAFEQYF. The DNA for the CDR3 is TGTGCCAGCAGTGAAGGGGGGACTGGGGCTTTCGAGCAGTACTTC.

This clone was observed a few times. This chain connects TRBV19 to TRBJ1-5; 7 bases fit TRBD1. This CDR3 comprises 17 residues. CDR1 is LNHDA and CDR2 is SQIVND in the germline V gene (reference sequence). V shed 4 bases, J shed 0 bases, and the junction held 9 bases outside the gene matches. The CDR3 loop reads CASSTLQGYNSNQPQHF. For the CDR3, the DNA is TGTGCCAGTAGTACCCTACAGGGGTACAATAGCAATCAGCCCCAGCATTTT.

As regards this clone: The junction departs from the called germline gene at one end, perhaps through a read error. The chain combines TRBV30 with TRBJ1-2; D possibly corresponds to TRBD1 (5 bases). The germline CDR1 and CDR2 sequences are GTSNPN and SVGIG (reference sequence). The length of the CDR3 is 12 residues. This chain's CDR3 is CARSGGDYGYTF. In DNA, the CDR3 is TGTGCCCGGAGTGGGGGGGACTATGGCTACACCTTC.

The J gene is TRBJ2-2, the V gene TRBV5-1, with 7 nucleotides matching TRBD1. CDR1 is SGHRS and CDR2 is YFSETQ in the germline V gene. This CDR3 has 15 residues. The J segment lost 1 base and the V segment lost 2 bases, leaving 2 bases of the junction unmatched. The CDR3 sequence: CASSLRQGNTGELFF. CDR3 nucleotide sequence: TGCGCCAGCAGCTTACGACAGGGGAACACCGGGGAGCTGTTTTTT.

The chain carries TRBV5-1 and TRBJ2-3; D remains unclear. The V end was cut by 0 bases, the J end by 3 bases, with 8 bases between. The CDR3 sequence is 14 residues long. Germline V CDR1 and CDR2: SGHRS, YFSETQ. This chain's CDR3 is CASSLAEVTDTQYF. The CDR3 coding sequence is TGCGCCAGCAGCTTGGCCGAGGTAACAGATACGCAGTATTTT.

In its sample, this clone was seen a few times. The rearrangement uses TRBV7-9 and TRBJ2-6; tentatively, D is TRBD2 (7 bases). V was cut by 5 bases and J by 6 bases, with 20 bases left in between. The germline CDR1 and CDR2 sequences are SEHNR and FQNEAQ (reference sequence). The CDR3 has 17 amino acids. CDR3 protein: CASSQQGGGIKANVLTF. CDR3 nucleotides: TGTGCCAGCAGCCAGCAAGGGGGGGGAATCAAGGCCAACGTCCTGACTTTC.

The rearrangement uses TRBV6-4 and TRBJ2-1; D is perhaps TRBD2 (5 bases). The CDR3 extends over 14 amino acids. The V gene's germline CDR1 is MRHNA and CDR2 SNTAGT. V was shortened by 4 bases and J by 2 bases, with 9 bases between the two germline ends. CDR3 nucleotides: TGTGCCAGCAGTGCGGGGTGGGCCTACAATGAGCAGTTCTTC. This gives the protein CASSAGWAYNEQFF.